This is a list of T cell receptor beta chains from one sample in a study of neurological immune-mediated disorders. Each CDR3 protein gets one entry after TCRdb re-called the 5' RACE reads with MiXCR. The table records roughly 100,000 distinct CDR3 sequences, under 14% of them present only once. The specimen sequenced was PBMCs. These receptors were collected from a female donor with HTLV-1-associated myelopathy (HAM/TSP). CDR3s leave out the opening cysteine and the closing phenylalanine or tryptophan. The D gene is left open where the match is weak.

j_call	v_call	d_call	cdr3_aa
TRBJ1-6	TRBV5-6	TRBD1	ASSLGQGHSPLH
TRBJ2-2	TRBV4-1	-	ASSQVIDTNTGELF
TRBJ2-7	TRBV7-3	-	ASRDDSQYEQY
TRBJ1-5	TRBV5-1	-	ASSSNGNQPQH
TRBJ1-5	TRBV10-3	-	AISEATVGAGQPQH
TRBJ2-6	TRBV5-5	TRBD1	ASSSRGQVSGANVLT
TRBJ1-3	TRBV29-1	TRBD1	SVQGAGNTIY
TRBJ2-3	TRBV15	-	ATSRDPTGAGDTQY
TRBJ2-3	TRBV20-1	-	SARGGDRTDTQY
TRBJ1-2	TRBV10-3	-	AIQLSGTNYGYT
TRBJ2-3	TRBV5-1	-	ATNYRGAGSTDTQY
TRBJ2-3	TRBV5-1	TRBD1	ASSLQGAADTQY
TRBJ2-1	TRBV11-3	-	ASSLMRENEQF
TRBJ2-3	TRBV5-1	TRBD1	ASSWTGSDTQY
TRBJ2-3	TRBV20-1	-	SASPRGATQY
TRBJ2-3	TRBV14	-	ASSAQGISDTQY
TRBJ2-3	TRBV20-1	-	SASGGSGLTDTQY
TRBJ2-2	TRBV25-1	-	ASSEFEGGELF
TRBJ2-7	TRBV11-1	-	ASSLEGSGNYEQY
TRBJ1-5	TRBV15	-	ATSDRDTNQPQH
TRBJ2-7	TRBV6-5	-	ASSYGGAGPYEQY
TRBJ2-3	TRBV3-1	-	ASSQVFTDTQY
TRBJ2-5	TRBV5-5	-	ASSLEIGRQETQY
TRBJ1-2	TRBV20-1	-	SAEGWARRGYT
TRBJ1-1	TRBV9	-	ASSVDREAF
TRBJ2-5	TRBV20-1	-	SARDPTEETQY
TRBJ2-1	TRBV12-3/TRBV12-4	-	ASSRDEQF
TRBJ1-2	TRBV12-3/TRBV12-4	-	ASSKLGGVYGYT
TRBJ2-7	TRBV5-1	-	ASSPGASYEQY
TRBJ2-2	TRBV20-1	-	SASTVTDATGELF
TRBJ2-5	TRBV28	TRBD1	ASDNRGETQY
TRBJ1-1	TRBV5-1	-	ASSFTVNTEAF
TRBJ2-2	TRBV12-3/TRBV12-4	-	ASSFLVGTGELF
TRBJ2-1	TRBV20-1	-	SARDPLSSYNEQF
TRBJ2-5	TRBV6-1	TRBD1	ASSEVFSRGRRETQY
TRBJ1-6	TRBV2	-	ASSEAGGGSPLH
TRBJ2-7	TRBV29-1	TRBD1	SVEFWRTGEGEETYEQY
TRBJ2-3	TRBV5-1	TRBD2	ASSVNQLGLAGGYTDTQY
TRBJ1-3	TRBV7-9	-	ASSAGQSGNTIY
TRBJ1-2	TRBV7-9	TRBD1	ARRLKGQGVYGYT
TRBJ2-1	TRBV28	-	ASSFGGLTQEQF
TRBJ2-3	TRBV20-1	-	SASVRMYPSTDTQY
TRBJ2-1	TRBV5-1	-	ASSLAVGPYNEQF
TRBJ2-7	TRBV4-3	TRBD1	ASSQDYVTGTCY
TRBJ2-3	TRBV9	TRBD2	ASSISLAGTDTQY
TRBJ2-7	TRBV2	TRBD2	ASSDSGGTYEQY
TRBJ2-7	TRBV5-1	-	ASYAWGSNERQY
TRBJ1-3	TRBV2	-	ASRGSGNTIY
TRBJ2-1	TRBV5-8	-	ASSRRQGGNEQF
TRBJ2-7	TRBV7-8	-	ASSLETEGSYEQY
TRBJ1-4	TRBV28	-	ASSPTGTANEKLF
TRBJ2-5	TRBV5-1	-	ASSLAQRRGETQY
TRBJ2-7	TRBV5-1	TRBD1	ASRYTGTGDEQY
TRBJ2-5	TRBV20-1	TRBD2	SAQSGAGEQETQY
TRBJ2-1	TRBV7-2	-	ASNPEEGYNEQF
TRBJ1-1	TRBV11-2	-	ASSFTILAGIAEAF